A single sample gave rise to the 15 T cell receptor beta chains below, sequenced in a study of cytomegalovirus exposure and HLA in healthy donors. PCR amplification relied on 60 Vbeta primers (plus 13 Jbeta primers). Measured with immunoSEQ multiplex PCR; TCRdb has only the in-frame clones, and not every one. Altogether 150,000 to 200,000 clones are present, around three quarters being singletons, with the ten largest covering approximately 2.1%. Sequencing was performed on PBMCs. The receptors derive from a woman aged 25-40 years in good health and CMV-seropositive.

The CDR3 is CSVDNPILEAETQYF. The CDR3 nucleotides read TGCAGCGTTGACAACCCTATTCTAGAGGCGGAGACCCAGTACTTC. The V and J genes are TRBV29-1 and TRBJ2-5; unclear D gene. V dropped 3 bases and J dropped 5 bases, with 19 bases sitting between them. CDR1 is SQVTM and CDR2 is ANQGSEA in the germline V gene. CDR3 size: 15 residues.

This clone showed up just a few times. This CDR3 is CASSPLSSTDTQYF. The DNA for the CDR3 is TGTGCCAGCAGCCCACTATCTAGCACAGATACGCAGTATTTT. The chain combines TRBV9 with TRBJ2-3; D is unresolved. The CDR3 contains 14 residues. V was trimmed by 4 bases and J by 0 bases, leaving 9 bases between them. CDR1 is SGDLS and CDR2 is YYNGEE in the germline V gene.

Only a few counts were recorded for this clone. The V call is TRBV6-5, the J call TRBJ1-2; TRBD1 matches 10 bases. J gave up 4 bases and V 7 bases, and 6 bases lay outside the gene matches. The germline V gene has CDR1 MNHEY and CDR2 SVGAGI. The CDR3 length is 14 residues. DNA of the CDR3: TGTGCCAGCACCGGGACAGGGGTCTCCTATGGCTACACCTTC. Its protein product is CASTGTGVSYGYTF.

The chain combines TRBV27 with TRBJ1-2; possibly TRBD1 for D (5 bases). V was shortened by 6 bases and J by 0 bases, with 17 bases between the two germline ends. The CDR3 spans 16 residues. The germline V gene has CDR1 MNHEY and CDR2 SMNVEV (reference sequence). CDR3 loop: CASSPNVGGPNYGYTF. CDR3 DNA sequence: TGTGCCAGCAGCCCAAACGTCGGGGGTCCTAACTATGGCTACACCTTC.

This chain joins TRBV9 and TRBJ1-1; D call uncertain. The CDR3 has 14 residues. The ends were cut back, 0 bases at V and 3 bases at J, with 9 bases in the middle. The germline gives CDR1 SGDLS, CDR2 YYNGEE. This CDR3 reads CASSVAPRDTEAFF. The CDR3 DNA follows: TGTGCCAGCAGCGTAGCTCCGAGAGACACTGAAGCTTTCTTT.

The V call is TRBV4-1, the J call TRBJ2-7; 12 nucleotides line up with TRBD2. V gave up 4 bases and J gave up 5 bases; unmatched junction bases: 3. Germline V lookup: CDR1 MGHRA, CDR2 YSYEKL. The CDR3 loop spans 14 amino acids. The CDR3 sequence: CASSPRTSGDEQYF. The CDR3 DNA is TGCGCCAGCAGCCCCCGGACTAGCGGGGACGAGCAGTACTTC.

Notes on this clone: Relative to the germline gene, one junction end is altered; a read error may explain this. The V and J genes are TRBV7-9 and TRBJ2-1; TRBD1 aligns across 9 bases. The germline CDR1 and CDR2 sequences are SEHNR and FQNEAQ (reference sequence). This CDR3 contains 13 residues. CDR3 loop: CASSPFEWDREIF. As DNA, the CDR3 is TGTGCCAGCAGCCCATTTGAATGGGACAGGGAGATCTTC.

The chain employs TRBV10-2 and TRBJ2-7, with D maybe TRBD2 (5 bases). The CDR3 runs to 13 residues. With 0 bases removed from V and 10 bases from J, the gap between germline ends came to 13 bases. The germline CDR1 and CDR2 sequences are WSHSY and SAAADI. The chain's CDR3 is CASSESIGLAQYF. The CDR3 bases are TGCGCCAGCAGTGAGTCGATCGGGCTAGCTCAGTACTTC.

The CDR3 reads CASRAGLAGFEQYF. The CDR3 bases are TGTGCCAGCAGGGCGGGACTAGCGGGATTCGAGCAGTACTTC. J is TRBJ2-7 and V is TRBV6-5, with 13 positions matching TRBD2. The CDR3 sequence is 14 residues long. Germline V gene lookup returns CDR1 MNHEY and CDR2 SVGAGI. With 6 bases clipped from V and 6 bases from J, the junction kept 5 bases outside the gene matches.

As concerns this clone: In the same sample, other DNA sequences code for this CDR3. This chain connects TRBV7-2 to TRBJ1-1; D gene ambiguous. The CDR3 has 13 residues. Deletions cut 3 bases from V and 1 base from J, with 6 bases between. Germline CDR1 reads SGHTA; CDR2 reads FQGNSA. CDR3 loop: CASSLRGNTEAFF. As DNA, the CDR3 is TGTGCCAGCAGCTTGAGAGGGAACACTGAAGCTTTCTTT. Full variable domain (missing parts from reference TRBV7-2 and TRBJ1-1): GAGVSQSPSNKVTEKGKDVELRCDPISGHTALYWYRQSLGQGLEFLIYFQGNSAPDKSGLPSDRFSAERTGGSVSTLTIQRTQQEDSAVYLCASSLRGNTEAFFGQGTRLTVV.

The chain couples TRBV10-3 to TRBJ2-1; 9 nucleotides align to TRBD2. CDR3 size: 16 residues. Germline V gene data show CDR1 as ENHRY and CDR2 as SYGVKD. Trimming removed 0 bases from V and 9 bases from J; junction bases left unmatched: 9. The CDR3 protein is CAISESLAGRSGEQFF. In nucleotides, the CDR3 is TGTGCCATCAGTGAGTCCCTAGCGGGGAGGTCAGGTGAGCAGTTCTTC.

About this clone itself: Other DNA variants within this sample encode the same CDR3. V is TRBV9 and J is TRBJ2-7, with 8 bases identical to TRBD1. From germline, CDR1 is SGDLS and CDR2 YYNGEE. The CDR3 length is 14 residues. The J segment lost 6 bases and the V segment lost 0 bases, leaving 5 bases of the junction unmatched. CDR3 region: CASSVGGQGGEQYF. In DNA, the CDR3 is TGTGCCAGCAGCGTAGGAGGACAGGGAGGCGAGCAGTACTTC.

This chain joins TRBV30 and TRBJ2-1; 7 nucleotides align to TRBD2. CDR3 length: 14 residues. Germline V gene sequence: CDR1 GTSNPN, CDR2 SVGIG (reference sequence). The J segment lost 2 bases and the V segment lost 7 bases, leaving 8 bases of the junction unmatched. The CDR3 protein is CASPASGAYNEQFF. The CDR3 DNA reads TGTGCCTCCCCAGCAAGCGGGGCCTACAATGAGCAGTTCTTC.

This chain joins TRBV7-9 and TRBJ2-7; tentatively, D is TRBD2 (5 bases). V lost 2 bases and J 7 bases, leaving 12 bases between the germline ends. This CDR3 comprises 13 residues. Germline values: CDR1 SEHNR, CDR2 FQNEAQ (reference sequence). The CDR3 DNA sequence: TGTGCCAGCAGCTTACGGCCGTCGGGAGAGCAGTACTTC. Translated: CASSLRPSGEQYF.

The CDR3 bases are TGTGCCAGCAGCCAAGGACTTAACACCGGGGAGCTGTTTTTT. Its protein product is CASSQGLNTGELFF. The J gene is TRBJ2-2, the V gene TRBV6-5, with D tentatively TRBD2 (5 bases). The V end lost 6 bases, the J end lost 2 bases, and 10 bases lay between the germline ends. Germline CDR1 reads MNHEY; CDR2 reads SVGAGI. The CDR3 is 14 residues long.